One sample yielded the 32 T cell receptor beta chains listed below, sequenced in a study of CD8+CD57+ T cells in acquired aplastic anemia. The template used for profiling TCR beta VDJ and CDR3 was genomic DNA. TCRdb itself ran the reads through MiXCR, one entry per CDR3 protein. The sample records some 190,000 distinct CDR3 sequences, roughly half being singletons. The sample consisted of sorted CD4+, CD8+, or CD8+CD57+ T cells (not recorded which) from PBMCs. The origin of the receptors is a human donor in good health, serving as a control.

The genes are TRBV7-9 and TRBJ2-3; possible D gene TRBD2, 5 bases. The germline V and J ends were trimmed by 4 bases and 2 bases, with 10 bases remaining between them. This CDR3 contains 14 residues. CDR1 is SEHNR, CDR2 FQNEAQ, per germline (reference sequence). The CDR3 DNA sequence: TGTGCCAGCAGCTCCGGACTTGACACAGATACGCAGTATTTT. It codes for CASSSGLDTDTQYF.

About this clonotype itself: A much larger clonotype is one base distant, so this may be a read error. The genes are TRBV7-9 and TRBJ2-4; D is possibly TRBD2 (5 bases). Germline loops: CDR1 SEHNR, CDR2 FQNEAQ (reference sequence). V lost 5 bases and J lost 1, with 18 bases in between. This CDR3 is built from 17 residues. The CDR3 protein is CASSAATDSAAKNIQYF. CDR3 nucleotide sequence: TGTGCCAGCAGCGCAGCTACGGACTCTGCGGCCAAAAACATTCAGTACTTC.

This clonotype was recorded at least ten times. The V and J genes are TRBV30 and TRBJ2-7, with D perhaps assigned TRBD1 or TRBD2 (7 bases each). CDR1 is GTSNPN and CDR2 is SVGIG in the germline V gene (reference sequence). Trimming cost V 4 bases and J 4 bases, with 14 bases left between them. This CDR3 region has 13 residues. CDR3 in DNA: TGTGCCTGGAAGGGGCAGGGGGGGTACGAGCAGTACTTC. This sequence encodes CAWKGQGGYEQYF.

Notes on this clonotype: Likely a read error: the CDR3 ends without its conserved phenylalanine or tryptophan. The V call is TRBV7-9, the J call TRBJ2-7; tentatively, D is TRBD1 or TRBD2 (5 bases each). This CDR3 comprises 18 residues. In germline, CDR1 is SEHNR, CDR2 FQNEAQ (reference sequence). CDR3: CAISDSSLGVTLGYEQYL. The CDR3 DNA is TGTGCCATCAGCGACTCCTCCTTGGGGGTGACCCTAGGCTACGAGCAGTACTTA.

The chain uses TRBV28 and TRBJ1-2; D is unresolved. The V end was cut by 7 bases, the J end by 4 bases, with 4 bases between. This CDR3 has 10 residues. The germline V gene has CDR1 MDHEN and CDR2 SYDVKM. The CDR3 loop reads CASTLYGYTF. The CDR3 nucleotides are TGTGCCAGCACCCTCTATGGCTACACCTTC.

This clonotype was seen many times. The rearrangement uses TRBV6-6 and TRBJ2-3; no reliable D call. CDR1 and CDR2 (germline): MNHNY, SVGAGI (reference sequence). The CDR3 extends over 15 amino acids. The V end lost 1 base, the J end lost 0 bases, and 8 bases lay between the germline ends. The CDR3 coding sequence is TGTGCCAGCAGTTACTTCGACCCTAGCACAGATACGCAGTATTTT. Its protein product is CASSYFDPSTDTQYF.

The J gene is TRBJ2-7, the V gene TRBV10-2, with 11 positions matching TRBD2. With V trimmed by 4 bases and J by 4 bases, 3 bases remained unmatched. The CDR3 runs to 14 residues. Germline V gene data show CDR1 as WSHSY and CDR2 as SAAADI. DNA for the CDR3: TGCGCCAGCAGTGTATCTAGCGGGGGGTACGAGCAGTACTTC. Translation gives CASSVSSGGYEQYF.

This clonotype was observed a handful of times. V and J are TRBV6-2 or TRBV6-3 and TRBJ2-2; perhaps D is TRBD1 or TRBD2 (5 bases each). Germline V lookup: CDR1 MNHEY, CDR2 SVGEGT. V lost 6 bases, J lost 4 bases, and 15 bases lay in between. The CDR3 has 15 amino acids. The CDR3 sequence is CASRDDSRGTGELFF. CDR3 nucleotides: TGTGCCAGCAGAGACGACAGCCGGGGCACCGGGGAGCTGTTTTTT.

The chain has TRBV7-2 and TRBJ1-1, with D unresolved. The length of the CDR3 is 12 residues. With 7 bases removed from V and 6 bases from J, the gap between germline ends came to 12 bases. Germline loops: CDR1 SGHTA, CDR2 FQGNSA. The CDR3, as DNA: TGTGCCAGCACCAACACAGCTTCTGAAGCTTTCTTT. This encodes CASTNTASEAFF.

This clonotype was detected many times. The genes are TRBV20-1 and TRBJ2-3; 10 positions match TRBD2. In germline, CDR1 is DFQATT, CDR2 SNEGSKA (reference sequence). V shed 0 bases, J shed 6 bases, and the junction held 12 bases outside the gene matches. This CDR3 has 17 residues. The CDR3 here is CSARDQLSGGPLDTQYF. DNA for the CDR3: TGCAGTGCTAGAGATCAGCTTAGCGGGGGGCCCCTGGATACGCAGTATTTT.

Turning to this clonotype: A read error may produce the germline difference seen at one junction end. The chain is built from TRBV5-1 and TRBJ1-4, with TRBD1 as a possible D gene (6 bases). There are 17 residues in the CDR3. Germline V gene data show CDR1 as SGHRS and CDR2 as YFSETQ. CDR3 DNA: TGTGCCAGCAGCTTGGGAGTACCGGGACAACGGAAGGAAAAACTGTTTTTT. Translation: CASSLGVPGQRKEKLFF.

This clonotype was seen only once. The chain joins TRBV2 to TRBJ2-5; 9 positions agree with TRBD1. With 3 bases clipped from V and 5 bases from J, the junction kept 7 bases outside the gene matches. This CDR3 contains 15 residues. Germline V gene data show CDR1 as SNHLY and CDR2 as FYNNEI. In DNA form, the CDR3 reads TGTGCCAGCAGTGATCAGGGACAGGGTGCGGAGACCCAGTACTTC. As protein: CASSDQGQGAETQYF.

This clonotype was detected many times. The rearrangement joins TRBV25-1 to TRBJ2-1, with D perhaps TRBD1 or TRBD2 (5 bases each). V lost 5 bases and J 5 bases, leaving 16 bases between the germline ends. The CDR3 runs to 15 residues. The germline V gene encodes CDR1 MGHDK and CDR2 SYGVNS. The CDR3 loop is CASSPPGAGNNEQFF. CDR3 coding DNA: TGTGCCAGCAGTCCCCCCGGGGCAGGGAACAATGAGCAGTTCTTC.

This sequence joins TRBV2 and TRBJ1-1; maybe TRBD1 (5 bases). Germline V lookup: CDR1 SNHLY, CDR2 FYNNEI. Between the trimmed V and J ends, which lost 8 bases and 6 bases, there was a span of 7 bases. The CDR3 spans 10 residues. For the CDR3, the DNA is TGTGCCAGCCAAGGGGCTGAAGCTTTCTTT. Its translation is CASQGAEAFF.

This clonotype appeared many times. The chain employs TRBV28 and TRBJ1-2, with a possible D match to TRBD1 (5 bases). V was pared by 7 bases and J by 1 base, with 13 bases between. The germline V gene has CDR1 MDHEN and CDR2 SYDVKM. The CDR3 has 14 residues. In DNA form, the CDR3 reads TGTGCCAGCACTTTGGGGGGGTTTAACTATGGCTACACCTTC. It yields the protein CASTLGGFNYGYTF.

This clonotype was counted many times. This sequence joins TRBV6-5 and TRBJ2-7; TRBD1 might be the D (6 bases). The CDR3 has 15 residues. V dropped 0 bases and J dropped 2 bases, with 11 bases sitting between them. Germline V lookup: CDR1 MNHEY, CDR2 SVGAGI. CDR3 nucleotide sequence: TGTGCCAGCAGTTACTCTCAGGGGCTCACCTACGAGCAGTACTTC. Translated: CASSYSQGLTYEQYF.

This chain links TRBV25-1 with TRBJ2-5; 11 bases fit TRBD2. From germline, CDR1 is MGHDK and CDR2 SYGVNS. Trimming at V came to 8 bases and at J to 5 bases, leaving 10 bases not matched to a gene. CDR3 length: 15 amino acids. CDR3 nucleotide sequence: TGTGCCAGCTCCGTAGCGGGGGGGCGAACCGAGACCCAGTACTTC. It codes for CASSVAGGRTETQYF.

CDR3 region: CSARGGDPYNEQFF. The CDR3 nucleotides read TGCAGTGCTAGAGGCGGAGACCCTTACAATGAGCAGTTCTTC. V is TRBV20-1 and J is TRBJ2-1; D gene unclear. The CDR3 totals 14 residues. The V end lost 1 base, the J end lost 4 bases, and 11 bases lay between the germline ends. Germline V gene lookup returns CDR1 DFQATT and CDR2 SNEGSKA (reference sequence).

The chain recombines TRBV7-9 with TRBJ1-4; the match to TRBD1 covers 9 bases. CDR3 length: 14 amino acids. The ends lost 5 bases at V and 10 bases at J; junction bases unmatched: 8. In germline, CDR1 is SEHNR, CDR2 FQNEAQ (reference sequence). As DNA, the CDR3 is TGTGCCAGCAGCCCCGCGACACAGGGGGCAAAACTGTTTTTT. Amino acids: CASSPATQGAKLFF.

The chain is built from TRBV2 and TRBJ1-5; 7 bases align to TRBD1. Germline loops: CDR1 SNHLY, CDR2 FYNNEI. The V segment lost 5 bases and the J segment 0 bases; nucleotides outside the gene matches: 19. The CDR3 length is 20 residues. The DNA of the CDR3 is TGTGCCAGCAGTTACTTGCTAAAACAGGGGCGATCCGATAGCAATCAGCCCCAGCATTTT. Translating gives CASSYLLKQGRSDSNQPQHF.

This chain joins TRBV6-2 or TRBV6-3 and TRBJ1-4; the D is unclear. This CDR3 region has 15 residues. V lost 6 bases to trimming and J lost 0 bases, with 11 bases between them. The germline gives CDR1 MNHEY, CDR2 SVGEGT. The chain's CDR3 is CASRYEGPTNEKLFF. DNA for the CDR3: TGTGCCAGCAGATACGAGGGTCCAACTAATGAAAAACTGTTTTTT.

This clonotype was found many times. This chain links TRBV18 with TRBJ2-5; 8 nucleotides align to TRBD1. Germline trimming cut 5 bases from V and 2 bases from J; bases unmatched to any gene: 4. The CDR3 is 14 amino acids. Per germline, CDR1 KGHSH and CDR2 LQKENI. CDR3 region: CASSRTGPQETQYF. CDR3 bases: TGTGCCAGCTCAAGGACAGGGCCTCAAGAGACCCAGTACTTC.

The gene calls are TRBV28 and TRBJ1-3; 8 bases are shared with TRBD1. This CDR3 is built from 15 residues. The germline gives CDR1 MDHEN, CDR2 SYDVKM. Trimming removed 9 bases from V and 0 bases from J; junction bases left unmatched: 7. In DNA form, the CDR3 reads TGTGCCAGTGCTCGGACAGGGACCTCTGGAAACACCATATATTTT. Its translation is CASARTGTSGNTIYF.

This clonotype was detected a few times. The V and J genes are TRBV10-3 and TRBJ2-7, with TRBD1 identical over 10 bases. This CDR3 has 14 residues. Germline V gene data show CDR1 as ENHRY and CDR2 as SYGVKD. The V segment lost 4 bases and the J segment 7 bases; nucleotides outside the gene matches: 7. In DNA, the CDR3 is TGTGCCATCAGTGCTGGGACAGGGGCGGGGGAGCAGTACTTC. Protein: CAISAGTGAGEQYF.

J is TRBJ1-2 and V is TRBV2; D is perhaps TRBD1 (6 bases). Per the germline V gene, CDR1 is SNHLY and CDR2 is FYNNEI. Trimming pared 2 bases from V and 3 bases from J, leaving 22 bases between. The CDR3 totals 18 residues. CDR3 coding DNA: TGTGCCAGCAGTGAACCTAACTCGGGGGCAGTACGGGACTATGGCTACACCTTC. It yields the protein CASSEPNSGAVRDYGYTF.

Concerning this clonotype: Here the CDR3 omits its conserved ending phenylalanine or tryptophan, so a read error is the likely source. The chain couples TRBV20-1 to TRBJ1-2; 12 bases agree with TRBD1. The CDR3 is made up of 14 amino acids. Trimming removed 1 base from V and 8 bases from J; junction bases left unmatched: 5. From germline, CDR1 is DFQATT and CDR2 SNEGSKA (reference sequence). The CDR3, as DNA: TGCAGTGCTAGAGGGGGACAGGGGGCAGAGGGCTACACCTGC. Translated: CSARGGQGAEGYTC.

The chain couples TRBV7-2 to TRBJ2-3, with a tentative D call TRBD1 (6 bases). The V end lost 5 bases, the J end lost 5 bases, and 11 bases lay between the germline ends. The length of the CDR3 is 13 residues. In germline, CDR1 is SGHTA, CDR2 FQGNSA. CDR3 sequence: CASSDAGVDTQYF. CDR3 nucleotides: TGTGCCAGCAGCGACGCAGGGGTAGATACGCAGTATTTT. Variable domain in full (rest from reference TRBV7-2 and TRBJ2-3): GAGVSQSPSNKVTEKGKDVELRCDPISGHTALYWYRQSLGQGLEFLIYFQGNSAPDKSGLPSDRFSAERTGGSVSTLTIQRTQQEDSAVYLCASSDAGVDTQYFGPGTRLTVL.

The V and J genes are TRBV9 and TRBJ2-7, with D tentatively TRBD2 (6 bases). The germline CDR1 and CDR2 sequences are SGDLS and YYNGEE. Trimming shortened V by 2 bases and J by 4 bases, and 10 bases separated the two germline ends. The CDR3 consists of 13 residues. Here the CDR3 reads CASSVAAGYEQYF. The CDR3 nucleotides read TGTGCCAGCAGCGTTGCGGCGGGGTACGAGCAGTACTTC.

The V call is TRBV28, the J call TRBJ2-6; no firm D call. The CDR3 totals 16 residues. V dropped 1 base and J dropped 0 bases, with 7 bases sitting between them. CDR1 is MDHEN, CDR2 SYDVKM, per germline. The CDR3 sequence is CASSLLGSSGANVLTF. CDR3 coding DNA: TGTGCCAGCAGTTTATTAGGTTCCTCTGGGGCCAACGTCCTGACTTTC.

This clonotype has ten or more counts. This sequence joins TRBV5-1 and TRBJ1-6, with 7 bases lining up with TRBD1. Germline values: CDR1 SGHRS, CDR2 YFSETQ. The V gene end was trimmed by 1 base and the J gene end by 7 bases; junction bases not matched to a gene: 11. The CDR3 has 17 residues. The CDR3 nucleotides read TGCGCCAGCAGCTTGCATCGCCCGACAGGGATAAATTCACCCCTCCACTTT. Amino acid sequence: CASSLHRPTGINSPLHF.

Ten or more counts support this clonotype. The gene calls are TRBV29-1 and TRBJ1-6, with 9 bases matching TRBD1. CDR1 and CDR2 from the germline V gene are SQVTM and ANQGSEA. The CDR3 totals 14 residues. After removal of 6 bases from V and 9 bases from J, the junction contained 9 bases not matched to a gene. CDR3 protein: CSVTLGQGSSPLHF. The CDR3 coding sequence is TGCAGCGTCACTCTGGGACAGGGAAGTTCACCCCTCCACTTT.

The rearrangement uses TRBV24-1 and TRBJ2-3; 8 nucleotides align to TRBD2. The germline V gene encodes CDR1 KGHDR and CDR2 SFDVKD. The CDR3 covers 14 residues. V shed 3 bases and J 6 bases; nucleotides not matched to a gene: 4. The CDR3 loop reads CATSDTGLVDTQYF. As DNA, the CDR3 is TGTGCCACCAGTGATACGGGACTAGTTGATACGCAGTATTTT.